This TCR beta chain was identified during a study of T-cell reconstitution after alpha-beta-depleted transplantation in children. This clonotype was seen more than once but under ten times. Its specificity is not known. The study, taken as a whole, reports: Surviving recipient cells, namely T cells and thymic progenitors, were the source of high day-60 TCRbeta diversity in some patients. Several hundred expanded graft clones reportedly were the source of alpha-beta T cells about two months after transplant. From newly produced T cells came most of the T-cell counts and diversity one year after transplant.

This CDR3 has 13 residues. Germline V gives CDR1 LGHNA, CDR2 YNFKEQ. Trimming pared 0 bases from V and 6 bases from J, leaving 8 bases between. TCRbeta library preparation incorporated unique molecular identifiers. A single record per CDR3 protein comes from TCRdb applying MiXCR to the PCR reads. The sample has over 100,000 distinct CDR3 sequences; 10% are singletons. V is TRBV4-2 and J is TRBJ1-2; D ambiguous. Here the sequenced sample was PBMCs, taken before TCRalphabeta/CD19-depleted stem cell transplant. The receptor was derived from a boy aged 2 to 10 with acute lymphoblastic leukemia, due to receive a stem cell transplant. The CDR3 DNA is TGTGCCAGCAGCCAAGATATTAGGGATGGCTACACCTTC. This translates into CASSQDIRDGYTF.